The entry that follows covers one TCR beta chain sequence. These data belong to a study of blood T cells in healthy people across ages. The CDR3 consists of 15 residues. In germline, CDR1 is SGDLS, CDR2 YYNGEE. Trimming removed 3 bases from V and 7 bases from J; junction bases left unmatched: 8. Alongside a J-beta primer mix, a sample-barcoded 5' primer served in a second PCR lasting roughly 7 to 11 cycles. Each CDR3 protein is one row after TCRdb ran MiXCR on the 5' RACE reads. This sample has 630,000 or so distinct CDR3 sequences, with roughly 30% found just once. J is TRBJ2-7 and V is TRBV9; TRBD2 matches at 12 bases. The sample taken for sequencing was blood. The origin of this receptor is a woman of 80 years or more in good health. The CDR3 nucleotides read TGTGCCAGCAGCGCAGGCCCGGGGACTAGCGGGGAGCAGTACTTC. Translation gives CASSAGPGTSGEQYF.